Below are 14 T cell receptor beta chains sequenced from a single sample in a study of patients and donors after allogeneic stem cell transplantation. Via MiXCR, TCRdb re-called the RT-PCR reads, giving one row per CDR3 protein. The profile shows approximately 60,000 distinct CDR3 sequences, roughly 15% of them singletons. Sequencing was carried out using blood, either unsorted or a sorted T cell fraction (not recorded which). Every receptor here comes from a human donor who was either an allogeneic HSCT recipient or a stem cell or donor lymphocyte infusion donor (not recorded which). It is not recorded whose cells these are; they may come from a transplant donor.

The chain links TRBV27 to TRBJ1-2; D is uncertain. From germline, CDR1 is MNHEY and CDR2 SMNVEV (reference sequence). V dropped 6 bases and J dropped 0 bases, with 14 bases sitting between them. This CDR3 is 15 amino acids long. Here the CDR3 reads CASSRLPAPNYGYTF. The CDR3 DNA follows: TGTGCCAGCAGCCGCCTACCTGCCCCTAACTATGGCTACACCTTC.

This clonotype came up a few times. The CDR3 loop reads CASSPYGQGWSDTQYF. CDR3 DNA sequence: TGTGCCAGCTCACCCTACGGACAGGGATGGTCAGATACGCAGTATTTT. V usage is TRBV18 and J usage is TRBJ2-3; 8 bases fit TRBD1. Per germline, CDR1 KGHSH and CDR2 LQKENI. With V trimmed by 3 bases and J by 4 bases, 9 bases remained unmatched. The CDR3 length is 16 residues.

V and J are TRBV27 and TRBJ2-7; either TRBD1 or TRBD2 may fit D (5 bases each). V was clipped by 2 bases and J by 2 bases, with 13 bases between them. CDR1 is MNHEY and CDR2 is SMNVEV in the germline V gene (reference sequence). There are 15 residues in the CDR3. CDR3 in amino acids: CASSLGQGEPYEQYF. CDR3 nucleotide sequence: TGTGCCAGCAGTTTAGGACAAGGGGAGCCCTACGAGCAGTACTTC.

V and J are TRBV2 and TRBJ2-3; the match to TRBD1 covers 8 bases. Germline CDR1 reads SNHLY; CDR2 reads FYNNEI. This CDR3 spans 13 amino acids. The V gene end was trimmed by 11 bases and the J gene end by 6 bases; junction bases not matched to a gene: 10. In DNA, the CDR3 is TGTGCCTGGGAGCAGGGGGCGACTGATACGCAGTATTTT. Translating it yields CAWEQGATDTQYF.

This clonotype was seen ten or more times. CDR3 sequence: CSATMTGQAYSNQPQHF. The CDR3 DNA sequence: TGCAGTGCCACGATGACAGGGCAAGCCTATAGCAATCAGCCCCAGCATTTT. The chain employs TRBV20-1 and TRBJ1-5; 7 bases fit TRBD1. The length of the CDR3 is 17 residues. Germline V gene lookup returns CDR1 DFQATT and CDR2 SNEGSKA (reference sequence). Germline trimming cut 6 bases from V and 0 bases from J; bases unmatched to any gene: 14.

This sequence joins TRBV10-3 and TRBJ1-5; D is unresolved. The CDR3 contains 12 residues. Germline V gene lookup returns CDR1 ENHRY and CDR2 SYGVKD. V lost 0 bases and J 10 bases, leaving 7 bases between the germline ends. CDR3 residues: CAISESSLPQHF. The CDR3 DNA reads TGTGCCATCAGTGAGTCGAGCCTCCCCCAGCATTTT.

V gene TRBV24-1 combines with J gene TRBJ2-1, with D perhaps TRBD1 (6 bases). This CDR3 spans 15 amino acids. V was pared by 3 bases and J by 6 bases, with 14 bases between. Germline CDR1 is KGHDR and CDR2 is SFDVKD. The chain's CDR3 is CATSDRGKISNEQFF. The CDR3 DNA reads TGTGCCACCAGTGATAGGGGGAAAATAAGCAATGAGCAGTTCTTC.

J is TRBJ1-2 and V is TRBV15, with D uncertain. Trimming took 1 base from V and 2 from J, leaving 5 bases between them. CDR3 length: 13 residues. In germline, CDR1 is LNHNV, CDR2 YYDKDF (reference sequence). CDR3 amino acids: CATSRVENYGYTF. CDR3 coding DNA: TGTGCCACCAGCAGAGTTGAAAACTATGGCTACACCTTC. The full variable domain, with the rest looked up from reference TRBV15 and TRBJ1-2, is DAMVIQNPRYQVTQFGKPVTLSCSQTLNHNVMYWYQQKSSQAPKLLFHYYDKDFNNEADTPDNFQSRRPNTSFCFLDIRSPGLGDTAMYLCATSRVENYGYTFGSGTRLTVV.

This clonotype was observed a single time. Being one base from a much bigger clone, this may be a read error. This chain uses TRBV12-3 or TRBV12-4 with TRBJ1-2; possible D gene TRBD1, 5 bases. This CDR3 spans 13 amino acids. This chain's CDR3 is CAGSPQGGYGYTF. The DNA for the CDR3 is TGTGCCGGCAGTCCTCAGGGAGGGTATGGCTACACCTTC.

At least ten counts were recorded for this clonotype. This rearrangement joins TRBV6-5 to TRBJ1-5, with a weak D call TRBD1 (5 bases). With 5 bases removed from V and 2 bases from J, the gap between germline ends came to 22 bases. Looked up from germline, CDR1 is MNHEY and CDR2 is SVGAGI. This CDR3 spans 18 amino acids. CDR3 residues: CASSLLAQGASGNQPQHF. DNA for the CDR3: TGTGCCAGCAGTCTACTCGCTCAAGGGGCGAGTGGCAATCAGCCCCAGCATTTT.

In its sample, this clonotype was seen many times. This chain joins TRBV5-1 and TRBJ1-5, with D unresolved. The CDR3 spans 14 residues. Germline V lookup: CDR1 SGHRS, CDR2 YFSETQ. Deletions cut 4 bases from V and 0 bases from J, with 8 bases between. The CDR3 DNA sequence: TGCGCCAGCAGCCCCGACATTAGCAATCAGCCCCAGCATTTT. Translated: CASSPDISNQPQHF. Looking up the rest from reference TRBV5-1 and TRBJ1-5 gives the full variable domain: KAGVTQTPRYLIKTRGQQVTLSCSPISGHRSVSWYQQTPGQGLQFLFEYFSETQRNKGNFPGRFSGRQFSNSRSEMNVSTLELGDSALYLCASSPDISNQPQHFGDGTRLSIL.

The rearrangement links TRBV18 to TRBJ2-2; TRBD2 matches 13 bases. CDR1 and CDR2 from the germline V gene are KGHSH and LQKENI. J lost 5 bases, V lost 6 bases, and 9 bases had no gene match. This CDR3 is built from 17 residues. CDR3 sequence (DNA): TGTGCCAGCTCGCCGATCGGACTAGCGGGAGCAACCGGGGAGCTGTTTTTT. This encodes CASSPIGLAGATGELFF. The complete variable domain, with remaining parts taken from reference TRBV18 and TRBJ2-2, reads NAGVMQNPRHLVRRRGQEARLRCSPMKGHSHVYWYRQLPEEGLKFMVYLQKENIIDESGMPKERFSAEFPKEGPSILRIQQVVRGDSAAYFCASSPIGLAGATGELFFGEGSRLTVL.

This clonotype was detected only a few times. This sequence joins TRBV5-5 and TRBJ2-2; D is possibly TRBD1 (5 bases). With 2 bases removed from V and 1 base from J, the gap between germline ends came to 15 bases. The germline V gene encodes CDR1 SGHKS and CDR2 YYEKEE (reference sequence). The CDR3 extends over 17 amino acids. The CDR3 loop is CASSLPIGALNTGELFF. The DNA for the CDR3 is TGTGCCAGCAGCTTACCGATTGGGGCCCTGAACACCGGGGAGCTGTTTTTT.

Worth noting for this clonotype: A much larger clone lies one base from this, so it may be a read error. The CDR3 loop reads CASTISVDEQFF. CDR3 nucleotide sequence: TGTGCCAGCACCATTAGCGTCGATGAGCAGTTCTTC. The rearrangement joins TRBV7-9 to TRBJ2-1; TRBD2 is a possible D gene (5 bases). The CDR3 contains 12 residues. V was trimmed by 7 bases and J by 8 bases, leaving 12 bases between them. Germline V gives CDR1 SEHNR, CDR2 FQNEAQ (reference sequence).